The rows below give T cell receptor beta chains drawn from one sample of a study of Graves' ophthalmopathy and Graves' hyperthyroidism. TCRdb called the multiplex PCR reads again in MiXCR, with one record for every CDR3 protein. The table shows about 220,000 distinct CDR3 sequences, with 20% to 25% occurring only once. Sample: peripheral blood. These receptors were collected from a woman in her forties or fifties with Graves' ophthalmopathy. Both conserved end residues are trimmed from each CDR3. Each record gives: CDR3 protein, D gene, J gene, V gene, CDR3 length, clone size. D genes are given only for firm matches. The size of a clone is reported for some rows only, either as once, few or many, or as a class for expanded clones.

CDR3aa: ASSQPPDRQGKSYEQY
d_gene: TRBD1
j_gene: TRBJ2-7
v_gene: TRBV4-1
len: 16
abundance: many

CDR3aa: ASSLTRDSYGYT
d_gene: NA
j_gene: TRBJ1-2
v_gene: TRBV5-1
len: 12
abundance: many

CDR3aa: ASSETATYEQY
d_gene: NA
j_gene: TRBJ2-7
v_gene: TRBV6-1
len: 11
abundance: NA

CDR3aa: ASSPNRHEQY
d_gene: NA
j_gene: TRBJ2-7
v_gene: TRBV18
len: 10
abundance: many

CDR3aa: ASSLGGQRSYT
d_gene: TRBD1
j_gene: TRBJ1-2
v_gene: TRBV12-3/TRBV12-4
len: 11
abundance: many

CDR3aa: ASRREDLPGYGYT
d_gene: NA
j_gene: TRBJ1-2
v_gene: TRBV28
len: 13
abundance: NA

CDR3aa: ATLLPRARTEAF
d_gene: NA
j_gene: TRBJ1-1
v_gene: TRBV12-3/TRBV12-4
len: 12
abundance: few

CDR3aa: ASSQDRHGELF
d_gene: TRBD1
j_gene: TRBJ2-2
v_gene: TRBV7-2
len: 11
abundance: NA

CDR3aa: SASTGTGSLGQY
d_gene: TRBD1
j_gene: TRBJ2-7
v_gene: TRBV20-1
len: 12
abundance: many

CDR3aa: ASKGLRGAQH
d_gene: NA
j_gene: TRBJ1-5
v_gene: TRBV19
len: 10
abundance: many

CDR3aa: ASRQTSRPYEQY
d_gene: TRBD2
j_gene: TRBJ2-7
v_gene: TRBV12-3/TRBV12-4
len: 12
abundance: NA

CDR3aa: ASSQDAGGRETQY
d_gene: TRBD2
j_gene: TRBJ2-5
v_gene: TRBV4-2
len: 13
abundance: many

CDR3aa: ASSPLGLGEIQETQY
d_gene: NA
j_gene: TRBJ2-5
v_gene: TRBV18
len: 15
abundance: many

CDR3aa: ASSRTSGRALYEQY
d_gene: TRBD2
j_gene: TRBJ2-7
v_gene: TRBV19
len: 14
abundance: many

CDR3aa: ASSSDIAGGGTQY
d_gene: TRBD2
j_gene: TRBJ2-5
v_gene: TRBV12-3/TRBV12-4
len: 13
abundance: many

CDR3aa: ASRYLRAGILRVWETQY
d_gene: NA
j_gene: TRBJ2-5
v_gene: TRBV10-1
len: 17
abundance: NA

CDR3aa: SARPSYEQY
d_gene: NA
j_gene: TRBJ2-7
v_gene: TRBV20-1
len: 9
abundance: NA

CDR3aa: ASSDAGRGNTEAF
d_gene: NA
j_gene: TRBJ1-1
v_gene: TRBV5-1
len: 13
abundance: many

CDR3aa: SAHQGLAVQETQY
d_gene: TRBD2
j_gene: TRBJ2-5
v_gene: TRBV20-1
len: 13
abundance: NA

CDR3aa: ASSLEEYSPLH
d_gene: NA
j_gene: TRBJ1-6
v_gene: TRBV6-2/TRBV6-3
len: 11
abundance: few

CDR3aa: ASSLAGGRRFGELF
d_gene: TRBD2
j_gene: TRBJ2-2
v_gene: TRBV5-1
len: 14
abundance: NA

CDR3aa: ASSPTGPGELF
d_gene: NA
j_gene: TRBJ2-2
v_gene: TRBV5-1
len: 11
abundance: few

CDR3aa: ASSPLRRGSGTEAF
d_gene: NA
j_gene: TRBJ1-1
v_gene: TRBV28
len: 14
abundance: many

CDR3aa: ASSLTGASGNTIY
d_gene: TRBD1
j_gene: TRBJ1-3
v_gene: TRBV5-1
len: 13
abundance: many

CDR3aa: ATLAGGDTGELF
d_gene: NA
j_gene: TRBJ2-2
v_gene: TRBV24-1
len: 12
abundance: many

CDR3aa: ASSAKRTGIYGYT
d_gene: NA
j_gene: TRBJ1-2
v_gene: TRBV6-1
len: 13
abundance: many

CDR3aa: ASSTRGGEETQY
d_gene: NA
j_gene: TRBJ2-5
v_gene: TRBV19
len: 12
abundance: many

CDR3aa: AIGTGGNSPLH
d_gene: TRBD1
j_gene: TRBJ1-6
v_gene: TRBV10-3
len: 11
abundance: NA

CDR3aa: ASSQGQYQPQH
d_gene: NA
j_gene: TRBJ1-5
v_gene: TRBV4-1
len: 11
abundance: many

CDR3aa: ASSYPGIQETQY
d_gene: NA
j_gene: TRBJ2-5
v_gene: TRBV6-2/TRBV6-3
len: 12
abundance: many